These T cell receptor beta chains were read from a single sample in a study of graft-versus-host responses after intestinal transplantation. Profiled with immunoSEQ multiplex PCR; TCRdb holds only in-frame clones, not every one. The data show about 100,000 clones, with more than 75% seen just once and around 0.86% held by the top ten. Antigen specificity for these receptors is unknown. The material was unstimulated CD4+ T cells sorted from spleen or lymph node cells, obtained before transplant. These receptors came from a human donor who was the organ donor for an intestinal transplant. CDR3s include the opening cysteine and the closing phenylalanine or tryptophan. Expanded clones get a size class; other rows say once, few or many, or leave the size out.

v_gene: TRBV25-1
abundance: NA
len: 14
CDR3aa: CASREASSGNTIYF

v_gene: TRBV11-2
abundance: NA
len: 15
CDR3aa: CASSLGWGAVYEQYF

v_gene: TRBV27
abundance: NA
len: 15
CDR3aa: CASSSTSGGAGEQYF

v_gene: TRBV6-5
abundance: NA
len: 11
CDR3aa: CASSRRNEQFF

v_gene: TRBV21-1
abundance: few
len: 19
CDR3aa: CASSKADRGLMSLSYEQYF

v_gene: TRBV18
abundance: NA
len: 16
CDR3aa: CASSPVGGANTGELFF

v_gene: TRBV5-1
abundance: NA
len: 17
CDR3aa: CASSLVGQGASGNTIYF

v_gene: TRBV19
abundance: NA
len: 14
CDR3aa: CASSIEVGGAPLHF

v_gene: TRBV2
abundance: NA
len: 14
CDR3aa: CASSEDRGRETQYF

v_gene: TRBV11-2
abundance: NA
len: 17
CDR3aa: CASSSIRGGQLNTEAFF

v_gene: TRBV27
abundance: NA
len: 13
CDR3aa: CASSYRGGSPLHF

v_gene: TRBV6-1
abundance: NA
len: 14
CDR3aa: CASSERQGGEKLFF

v_gene: TRBV6-5
abundance: NA
len: 15
CDR3aa: CASSGLSGGLNEQFF

v_gene: TRBV6-1
abundance: few
len: 17
CDR3aa: CASSEKENTFSGNTIYF

v_gene: TRBV28
abundance: NA
len: 17
CDR3aa: CASSFGYGRGPALGYTF

v_gene: TRBV14
abundance: NA
len: 13
CDR3aa: CASSQWGNTEAFF

v_gene: TRBV5-6
abundance: NA
len: 13
CDR3aa: CASSFGDDEKLFF

v_gene: TRBV5-1
abundance: few
len: 15
CDR3aa: CASSLGGLATDTQYF

v_gene: TRBV15
abundance: NA
len: 13
CDR3aa: CATSRGQGSSAFF

v_gene: TRBV6-4
abundance: NA
len: 13
CDR3aa: CASSETGWDGYTF

v_gene: TRBV2
abundance: NA
len: 15
CDR3aa: CASSEMGQGANEQFF

v_gene: TRBV10-2
abundance: NA
len: 19
CDR3aa: CASTELDWRTGPFDYGYTF